This T cell receptor (beta chain) was profiled in a study of T cell clonotyping in hematopoietic cell transplantation. This table comes from immunoSEQ multiplex PCR, and its TCRdb copy is limited to in-frame clones, with some not included. The sample records several thousand clones, 65% to 85% being singletons. This CDR3 comprises 13 residues. The J segment lost 12 bases and the V segment lost 2 bases, leaving 7 bases of the junction unmatched. The germline V gene encodes CDR1 SEHNR and CDR2 FQNEAQ (reference sequence). Recipients were bled about 28 days pretransplant and at posttransplant days 30, 100, 180. Of note for this clone: What it binds is unknown.

Study-wide results and limits: Recipient TCR diversity dropped after transplant; expanded clonotypes rose from day 30 to 180. Higher Inverse Simpson Index values in graft donor and pretransplant recipient predicted broader posttransplant TCR diversity. CD4 and CD8 repertoire contributions could not be separated without sorting.

The input for sequencing was peripheral blood mononuclear cells, taken 100 days after allogeneic stem cell transplant. The V call is TRBV7-9, the J call TRBJ2-1, with 7 bases that match TRBD2. This TCR came from a female patient in her forties or fifties who had an allogeneic stem cell transplant from an unrelated donor, so the T cells may come from the graft donor. Some clones in this sample may be carry-over from other donors' samples. The CDR3 reads CASSLLGGGAQFF. In DNA form, the CDR3 reads TGTGCCAGCAGCTTATTAGGCGGGGGTGCGCAGTTCTTC.